This entry describes one T cell receptor beta chain. Its target is not known. This sample was taken from a study of T-cell memory formation after mild COVID-19. Whole-study context: In these data, TCR clusters were largely donor specific. Overall study results and limits: A subset of responding clones appeared in pre-infection memory, suggesting cross-reactive memory joined.

From the 5' RACE reads, TCRdb called clonotypes with MiXCR, one entry per CDR3 protein. The sample shows 250,000 or so distinct CDR3 sequences, roughly a tenth of them seen only once. With 4 bases removed from V and 0 bases from J, the gap between germline ends came to 16 bases. The CDR3 consists of 16 residues. Germline V CDR1 and CDR2: SGHDT, YYEEEE. The TCR was taken from a man between 18 and 35 years old who had mild COVID-19 (a few samples of this study predate the infection). Cell type and time point are not known. Sequenced: PBMCs or a T cell subset sorted from them (not recorded which). The chain is built from TRBV5-6 and TRBJ1-2; D gene ambiguous. The CDR3 nucleotides are TGTGCCAGCAGCAGACCGCTCGGGCCCGCTAACTATGGCTACACCTTC. Translated, it gives CASSRPLGPANYGYTF.